The rows below give T cell receptor beta chains drawn from one sample of a study of T cells in Graves' hyperthyroidism and ophthalmopathy. TCRdb itself ran the multiplex PCR reads through MiXCR, one entry per CDR3 protein. The table records hundreds of thousands of distinct CDR3 sequences, about 14% of them present only once. Sequences were obtained from blood. The receptors originated from a woman aged 18-29 years with Graves' hyperthyroidism. CDR3s include the opening cysteine and the closing phenylalanine or tryptophan. D genes are given only for firm matches. Clone size appears in some rows only: once, few, many, or a class for an expanded clone.

clone size	J gene	D gene	V gene	CDR3 DNA	CDR3 protein
once	TRBJ1-1	.	TRBV19	TGTGCCAGTAGTACTGGACGGATGAACACTGAAGCTTTCTTT	CASSTGRMNTEAFF
few	TRBJ1-5	TRBD1	TRBV19	TGTGCCAGTACCGACAGGGGCAGCCAGCCCCAGCATTTT	CASTDRGSQPQHF
many	TRBJ1-1	.	TRBV5-5	TGTGCCAGCAGCTTGTATATGGGACTAATGAACACTGAAGCTTTCTTT	CASSLYMGLMNTEAFF
many	TRBJ1-5	.	TRBV12-3/TRBV12-4	TGTGCCAGCAGTTTCTCTCTTCAGCCCCAGCATTTT	CASSFSLQPQHF
few	TRBJ2-7	.	TRBV20-1	TGCAGTGCTGCGGGGGCCAGCGGGCGGAGGGGAACCTACGAGCAGTACTTC	CSAAGASGRRGTYEQYF
.	TRBJ2-3	TRBD2	TRBV3-1	TGTGCCAGCTCACTCCGGTCCGGGACTAGCGGAACTACTAGCACAGATACGCAGTATTTT	CASSLRSGTSGTTSTDTQYF
many	TRBJ1-2	TRBD1	TRBV13	TGTGCCAGCAGCTTAAGCCGACAGGGCGGCTATGGCTACACCTTC	CASSLSRQGGYGYTF
.	TRBJ2-1	.	TRBV3-1	TGTGCCAGCGGGGGACTCTATGAGCAGTTCTTC	CASGGLYEQFF
many	TRBJ2-3	.	TRBV4-3	TGCGCCAGCAGCCAAGGGGCGACAGGATTGATGTGGACAGATACGCAGTATTTT	CASSQGATGLMWTDTQYF
few	TRBJ2-1	TRBD2	TRBV28	TGTGCCAGCAGCCCTGGAGGACTAGCGCGGGATGAGCAGTTCTTC	CASSPGGLARDEQFF
few	TRBJ2-3	TRBD2	TRBV9	TGTGCCAGCACCCCAGGACTAGCGGGAGGGGGGACCACAGATACGCAGTATTTT	CASTPGLAGGGTTDTQYF
.	TRBJ1-4	.	TRBV3-1	TGTGCCAGCAGCCGCGGGGGCCTCAATGAAAAACTGTTTTTT	CASSRGGLNEKLFF
.	TRBJ2-3	.	TRBV6-1	TGTGCCAGCAGTGCCAGTGATACGCAGTATTTT	CASSASDTQYF
.	TRBJ1-2	.	TRBV6-1	TGTGCCAGCGGGGGGGGGGTTTCTAACTATGGCTACACCTTC	CASGGGVSNYGYTF
many	TRBJ2-2	.	TRBV5-6	TGTGCCAGCAGCCGAAAGGACGAGGGGAACACCGGGGAGCTGTTTTTT	CASSRKDEGNTGELFF
.	TRBJ2-5	.	TRBV7-9	TGTGCCAGCAGCTTAAGGGTTACGGGAGCCTACCAAGAGACCCAGTACTTC	CASSLRVTGAYQETQYF
many	TRBJ2-7	.	TRBV30	TGTGCCTGGAGTGTCCGACGACTTAATCCCCGATACGAGCAGTACTTC	CAWSVRRLNPRYEQYF
many	TRBJ2-7	.	TRBV20-1	TGCAGTGCTGGTAGGGATTCCTACGAGCAGTACTTC	CSAGRDSYEQYF
many	TRBJ2-3	TRBD2	TRBV28	TGTGCCAGCAGTGGGGGACTAGCGGGAGGGCCAGGGGATACGCAGTATTTT	CASSGGLAGGPGDTQYF
.	TRBJ1-5	.	TRBV4-1	TGCGCCAGCAGCCAGGAAACAGGTGGTCGGCAGCCCCAGCATTTT	CASSQETGGRQPQHF
few	TRBJ1-5	.	TRBV18	TGTGCCAGATATAGCAATCGGCCCCAGCATTTT	CARYSNRPQHF
few	TRBJ2-7	.	TRBV7-6	TGTGCCAGCACCCCCACGGGGAGGATCGGAGAGCAGTACTTC	CASTPTGRIGEQYF
.	TRBJ2-7	.	TRBV3-1	TGTGCCAGCAGCCTAAGGCGGGGATTTGACGAGCAGTACTTC	CASSLRRGFDEQYF
few	TRBJ1-5	.	TRBV2	TGTGCCAGCAGGCTGGACAGTATCGGGAGCAATCAGCCCCAGCATTTT	CASRLDSIGSNQPQHF
few	TRBJ1-6	TRBD1	TRBV4-1	TGCGCCAGCAGCCAAGTCGGGACAGGGGACTTTTCACCCCTCCACTTT	CASSQVGTGDFSPLHF
.	TRBJ2-5	TRBD2	TRBV5-1	TGCGCCAGCAGCTTGGCCGGCAAGACTAGCGGGAGTGAGTTTAGGTCCCAAGAGACCCAGTACTTC	CASSLAGKTSGSEFRSQETQYF
many	TRBJ2-2	TRBD2	TRBV6-2/TRBV6-3	TGTGCCAGCAGTAATACAGCGGGAGGGGAGCTGTTTTTT	CASSNTAGGELFF
.	TRBJ1-1	.	TRBV11-2	TGTGCCAGCAGCTATACTCCGATCGGGGGGGGAACTTTCTTT	CASSYTPIGGGTFF
many	TRBJ1-1	.	TRBV28	TGTGCCAGCAAACCTTACGGGTACGAAGCTTTCTTT	CASKPYGYEAFF
.	TRBJ2-2	.	TRBV7-3	TGTGCCAGCAGCCCAACCCAGGGCACCGGGGAGCTGTTTTTT	CASSPTQGTGELFF
many	TRBJ1-1	TRBD1	TRBV7-3	TGTGCCAGCAGTCAGACAGGGCCGAACACTGAAGCTTTCTTT	CASSQTGPNTEAFF
many	TRBJ2-1	TRBD2	TRBV7-2	TGTGCCAGCAGCCTCCCGACTAGCGGGATTTACAATGAGCAGTTCTTC	CASSLPTSGIYNEQFF
many	TRBJ2-7	TRBD2	TRBV5-6	TGTGCCAGCAGCTCGAACGCCGGGACTAGCGGGAGAAACGAGCAGTACTTC	CASSSNAGTSGRNEQYF
few	TRBJ1-4	.	TRBV6-5	TGTGCCAGCAGTTACTCGTCTTCCAGCCTCGGTGAAAAACTGTTTTTT	CASSYSSSSLGEKLFF
.	TRBJ2-1	TRBD2	TRBV7-2	TGTGCCAGCAGTGGCCGTAGCGGGAATGCCTACAATGAGCAGTTCTTC	CASSGRSGNAYNEQFF
.	TRBJ1-1	.	TRBV4-1	TGCGCCAGCACGGGAAACGGTGGGACTGAAGCTTTCTTT	CASTGNGGTEAFF
few	TRBJ2-2	.	TRBV6-2/TRBV6-3	TGTGCCAGCAGTTTGAACAGCGGGAACACCGGGGAGCTGTTTTTT	CASSLNSGNTGELFF
many	TRBJ2-3	.	TRBV2	TGTGCCAGCAGGGGAGATACGCAGTATTTT	CASRGDTQYF
many	TRBJ2-5	TRBD1	TRBV5-6	TGTGCCAGCAGCAGTGCAGGGGGCGCCCAAGAGACCCAGTACTTC	CASSSAGGAQETQYF
few	TRBJ2-1	TRBD2	TRBV7-9	TGTGCCAGCAGCTTACTCCTAGCGGTATACTCCTACAATGAGCAGTTCTTC	CASSLLLAVYSYNEQFF
many	TRBJ1-1	.	TRBV28	TGTGCCAGCAGTTTGACCGAGTACTTCGGGAACACTGAAGCTTTCTTT	CASSLTEYFGNTEAFF
few	TRBJ1-2	.	TRBV6-1	TGTGCCAGCGAGAGAGGCTCCGGGTTTGGTGGCTACACCTTC	CASERGSGFGGYTF
many	TRBJ1-1	TRBD1	TRBV20-1	TGCAGTGCTAGAGAGGGGACAGCGGACACTGAAGCTTTCTTT	CSAREGTADTEAFF
many	TRBJ2-5	TRBD2	TRBV7-9	TGTGCCAGCAGCTTAGGACGATTAGCGGGAGTCCTCCAAGAGACCCAGTACTTC	CASSLGRLAGVLQETQYF
many	TRBJ2-7	TRBD2	TRBV7-9	TGTGCCAGCAGCTTAGCGCTAGCGGGGAACTACGAGCAGTACTTC	CASSLALAGNYEQYF
few	TRBJ2-2	.	TRBV19	TGTGCCAGTAGTATGGCCGACTCCGCCGGGGAGCTGTTTTTT	CASSMADSAGELFF
few	TRBJ2-2	.	TRBV24-1	TGTGCCACCACAGACAGGAACACCGGGGAGCTGTTTTTT	CATTDRNTGELFF
many	TRBJ1-2	.	TRBV30	TGTGCCTGGAGGAGGGGTCACAACTATGGCTACACCTTC	CAWRRGHNYGYTF
.	TRBJ1-4	TRBD1	TRBV27	TGTGCCAGCAGTTCTGGACAGGGACCTGAAAAACTGTTTTTT	CASSSGQGPEKLFF
.	TRBJ1-2	TRBD1	TRBV18	TGTGCCAGCTCACGACATCCGACAGGGGGCTTCGGTGGCTACACCTTC	CASSRHPTGGFGGYTF
.	TRBJ2-2	.	TRBV28	TGTGCCAGCAGGGCAATAATTACCGGGGAGCTGTTTTTT	CASRAIITGELFF